What follows are 28 T cell receptor beta chains derived from one specimen sequenced in a study. TCRdb re-derived calls from the 5' RACE reads in MiXCR, one entry per CDR3 protein. The table lists 62,000 or so distinct CDR3 sequences, 22% of them singletons, with about 2.7% in the top ten. The sequenced material came from memory CD4+ T cells sorted from a lymph node. Subset defined: memory CD4+ T cells, CD4+CD45RO+CD25-. These receptors were obtained from a female donor with breast cancer.

This clonotype turned up a few times. The CDR3 region is CASSQDGVSGISYNEQFF. CDR3 sequence (DNA): TGTGCCAGCAGCCAGGACGGGGTAAGCGGGATTAGCTACAATGAGCAGTTCTTC. The gene calls are TRBV4-2 and TRBJ2-1, with 7 positions matching TRBD2. The V segment lost 3 bases and the J segment 3 bases; nucleotides outside the gene matches: 14. The CDR3 is made up of 18 amino acids. Germline V gene lookup returns CDR1 LGHNA and CDR2 YNFKEQ.

The chain is built from TRBV20-1 and TRBJ2-6, with D unclear. CDR3 length equals 15 residues. Trimming stripped 6 bases from V and 0 bases from J, with 12 bases between. Germline loops: CDR1 DFQATT, CDR2 SNEGSKA (reference sequence). CDR3 bases: TGCAGTGCCAGGCTTGACGTCTCTGGGGCCAACGTCCTGACTTTC. The encoded protein is CSARLDVSGANVLTF.

The chain is built from TRBV4-3 and TRBJ1-2, with a weak D call TRBD1 (5 bases). Trimming shortened V by 2 bases and J by 3 bases, and 13 bases separated the two germline ends. The CDR3 contains 15 residues. Per germline, CDR1 LGHNA and CDR2 YSLEER. The CDR3 nucleotides are TGCGCCAGCAGCCAACCCGGACATTCCGACTATGGCTACACCTTC. Translated, it gives CASSQPGHSDYGYTF.

This clonotype was seen a handful of times. The chain links TRBV6-1 to TRBJ2-7, with TRBD1 as a possible D gene (5 bases). Germline CDR1 and CDR2: MNHNS and SASEGT. The CDR3 length is 11 residues. The V end was cut by 8 bases, the J end by 2 bases, with 7 bases between. CDR3: CASQGAYEQYF. CDR3 DNA: TGTGCCAGCCAAGGGGCCTACGAGCAGTACTTC.

CDR3 sequence reads: CASSLGLAGAEQYF. CDR3 sequence (DNA): TGTGCCAGCAGCTTGGGGCTAGCGGGAGCCGAGCAGTACTTC. The chain recombines TRBV7-9 with TRBJ2-7; 10 bases agree with TRBD2. The CDR3 has 14 amino acids. V lost 3 bases, J lost 6 bases, and 5 bases stayed unmatched. The germline gives CDR1 SEHNR, CDR2 FQNEAQ (reference sequence). The whole variable domain, remainder taken from reference TRBV7-9 and TRBJ2-7, is DTGVSQNPRHKITKRGQNVTFRCDPISEHNRLYWYRQTLGQGPEFLTYFQNEAQLEKSRLLSDRFSAERPKGSFSTLEIQRTEQGDSAMYLCASSLGLAGAEQYFGPGTRLTVT.

Comments on this clonotype: This clone may be a read error of a much larger clone one base away. The chain carries TRBV7-2 and TRBJ1-2, with D perhaps TRBD1 (6 bases). This CDR3 is 13 amino acids long. CDR1 is SGHTA and CDR2 is FQGNSA in the germline V gene. Trimming removed 5 bases from V and 7 bases from J, with 14 bases in between. CDR3 region: CASSPAGDGGYTF. The CDR3 DNA reads TGTGCCAGCAGCCCCGCAGGGGACGGTGGCTACACCTTC.

The chain employs TRBV5-6 and TRBJ1-1; D perhaps matches TRBD1 (5 bases). CDR1 and CDR2 from the germline V gene are SGHDT and YYEEEE. Between the trimmed V and J ends, which lost 4 bases and 2 bases, there was a span of 15 bases. The CDR3 loop spans 15 amino acids. In nucleotides, the CDR3 is TGTGCCAGCAGCCCGGACGGGGGGTTTAACACTGAAGCTTTCTTT. Its translation is CASSPDGGFNTEAFF.

This clonotype was seen a handful of times. The V gene is TRBV6-1, the J gene TRBJ1-3; D not resolved. The V end lost 8 bases, the J end lost 0 bases, and 14 bases lay between the germline ends. In germline, CDR1 is MNHNS, CDR2 SASEGT. The CDR3 is made up of 15 amino acids. Here the CDR3 DNA reads TGTGCCAGCCGTCCGAGGCCGAGCTCTGGAAACACCATATATTTT. It codes for CASRPRPSSGNTIYF.

Notes on this clonotype: The conserved closing phenylalanine or tryptophan is absent in this CDR3, likely reflecting a read error. This chain joins TRBV7-2 and TRBJ1-1; D is perhaps TRBD1 (5 bases). The V end was cut by 3 bases, the J end by 5 bases, with 13 bases between. Germline V gene lookup returns CDR1 SGHTA and CDR2 FQGNSA. The CDR3 sequence is 14 residues long. The CDR3 DNA sequence: TGTGCCAGCAGCTTGAACTGGGACCGGACTGAAGCTTTCATT. Protein: CASSLNWDRTEAFI.

This clonotype was seen only a few times. Written as DNA, the CDR3 is TGTGCCAGCAGCTTAGCAGGGGCCAGACCCCTCCACTTT. It yields the protein CASSLAGARPLHF. V and J are TRBV7-2 and TRBJ1-6, with D maybe TRBD1 (5 bases). The CDR3 contains 13 residues. V was shortened by 0 bases and J by 12 bases, with 9 bases between the two germline ends. Germline-derived CDR1 and CDR2 are SGHTA and FQGNSA.

In this sample, this clonotype turned up a few times. This chain connects TRBV20-1 to TRBJ1-1; D may be TRBD1 (5 bases). CDR1 is DFQATT, CDR2 SNEGSKA, per germline (reference sequence). The CDR3 has 16 residues. V lost 2 bases to trimming and J lost 1 base, with 17 bases between them. In DNA, the CDR3 is TGCAGTGCTAGATTCCAATGGGCGGGGCCGAACACTGAAGCTTTCTTT. Its translation: CSARFQWAGPNTEAFF.

V is TRBV24-1 and J is TRBJ2-1; D may be TRBD1 (5 bases). Germline CDR1 and CDR2: KGHDR and SFDVKD. V lost 7 bases, J lost 7 bases, and 13 bases lay in between. This CDR3 spans 13 amino acids. CDR3 sequence reads: CATRDNIRNEQFF. Here the CDR3 DNA reads TGTGCCACCAGGGACAATATAAGAAATGAGCAGTTCTTC.

This clonotype was recorded at least ten times. The chain employs TRBV6-1 and TRBJ2-3; 7 bases agree with TRBD2. The CDR3 covers 14 residues. V shed 9 bases, J shed 0 bases, and the junction held 6 bases outside the gene matches. Germline V gene sequence: CDR1 MNHNS, CDR2 SASEGT. The CDR3 protein is CASLAGDSTDTQYF. In DNA, the CDR3 is TGTGCCAGTCTCGCGGGGGACAGCACAGATACGCAGTATTTT.

This clonotype was seen a few times. The chain has TRBV18 and TRBJ2-1, with D maybe TRBD1 (6 bases). V was cut by 2 bases and J by 4 bases, with 15 bases left in between. Per germline, CDR1 KGHSH and CDR2 LQKENI. The CDR3 length is 16 residues. This CDR3 reads CASSPGSAGAYNEQFF. CDR3 nucleotide sequence: TGTGCCAGCTCACCAGGCTCGGCAGGGGCTTACAATGAGCAGTTCTTC.

This clonotype showed up just a few times. The rearrangement joins TRBV5-1 to TRBJ1-1; D may be TRBD1 (5 bases). Germline V gene sequence: CDR1 SGHRS, CDR2 YFSETQ. V was shortened by 1 base and J by 4 bases, with 14 bases between the two germline ends. This CDR3 contains 15 residues. Here the CDR3 DNA reads TGCGCCAGCAGCTTGCAAAGAGGAGGGGCCACTGAAGCTTTCTTT. It codes for CASSLQRGGATEAFF. Using reference TRBV5-1 and TRBJ1-1 for the parts outside the CDR3, the full variable domain is KAGVTQTPRYLIKTRGQQVTLSCSPISGHRSVSWYQQTPGQGLQFLFEYFSETQRNKGNFPGRFSGRQFSNSRSEMNVSTLELGDSALYLCASSLQRGGATEAFFGQGTRLTVV.

This clonotype was seen a few times. The chain is built from TRBV6-1 and TRBJ1-1; D ambiguous. Germline loops: CDR1 MNHNS, CDR2 SASEGT. The CDR3 is made up of 12 amino acids. V gave up 11 bases and J gave up 7 bases, with 17 bases separating them. CDR3 DNA sequence: TGTGCCTTGCGCGGGCGAGTGGGTGAAGCTTTCTTT. This encodes CALRGRVGEAFF.

V and J are TRBV6-6 and TRBJ2-7; no clear D gene. Trimming cost V 6 bases and J 3 bases, with 9 bases left between them. The germline V gene has CDR1 MNHNY and CDR2 SVGAGI (reference sequence). There are 12 residues in the CDR3. The CDR3 here is CASRADLYEQYF. The DNA for the CDR3 is TGTGCCAGCAGGGCGGACCTCTACGAGCAGTACTTC.

This clonotype was detected many times. The J gene is TRBJ2-7, the V gene TRBV4-2; TRBD2 might be the D (6 bases). Germline loops: CDR1 LGHNA, CDR2 YNFKEQ. The length of the CDR3 is 14 residues. V was clipped by 4 bases and J by 7 bases, with 17 bases between them. CDR3 nucleotide sequence: TGTGCCAGCAGCCGGGCCTCGGAGGGGCGGGAGCAGTACTTC. It is translated as CASSRASEGREQYF.

In this sample, this clonotype turned up a few times. The J gene is TRBJ2-6, the V gene TRBV5-1; D gene ambiguous. The germline V and J ends were trimmed by 2 bases and 1 base, with 4 bases remaining between them. The length of the CDR3 is 14 residues. Germline V gives CDR1 SGHRS, CDR2 YFSETQ. The CDR3 sequence is CASSFKSGANVLTF. CDR3 nucleotides: TGCGCCAGCAGCTTTAAATCTGGGGCCAACGTCCTGACTTTC.

This clonotype was seen at least ten times. The J gene is TRBJ1-2, the V gene TRBV9, with D unclear. The CDR3 totals 14 residues. Germline V gene sequence: CDR1 SGDLS, CDR2 YYNGEE. Trimming removed 1 base at V and 8 bases at J, with 15 bases between. The DNA of the CDR3 is TGTGCCAGCAGCGTAAGCAGTGGATCAGGCGGCTACACCTTC. This translates into CASSVSSGSGGYTF.

This clonotype was counted ten times or more. The genes are TRBV11-2 and TRBJ1-2, with 9 bases aligning to TRBD1. This CDR3 spans 19 amino acids. Looked up from germline, CDR1 is SGHAT and CDR2 is FQNNGV. With V trimmed by 0 bases and J by 0 bases, 11 bases remained unmatched. The chain's CDR3 is CASSLDRWDRDTTNYGYTF. CDR3 in DNA: TGTGCCAGCAGCTTAGATCGATGGGACAGGGACACTACTAACTATGGCTACACCTTC.

The chain joins TRBV20-1 to TRBJ2-1; D tentatively fits TRBD1 or TRBD2 (5 bases each). V dropped 4 bases and J dropped 1 base, with 23 bases sitting between them. This CDR3 is built from 18 residues. Germline V gene lookup returns CDR1 DFQATT and CDR2 SNEGSKA (reference sequence). The CDR3 nucleotides are TGCAGTGCTACCCCCTGGCGAGGGGTGCCTAATTCCTACAATGAGCAGTTCTTC. This gives the protein CSATPWRGVPNSYNEQFF.

Many counts were recorded for this clonotype. This chain links TRBV5-1 with TRBJ2-1; 8 bases align to TRBD2. Per the germline V gene, CDR1 is SGHRS and CDR2 is YFSETQ. The CDR3 is made up of 15 amino acids. The V gene end was trimmed by 4 bases and the J gene end by 5 bases; junction bases not matched to a gene: 8. The CDR3 protein is CASSPPLAENNEQFF. The CDR3 region has the DNA TGCGCCAGCAGCCCTCCACTAGCGGAGAACAATGAGCAGTTCTTC.

This clonotype appeared many times. J is TRBJ1-4 and V is TRBV20-1; D might be TRBD1 (6 bases). V lost 1 base to trimming and J lost 7 bases, with 13 bases between them. Germline CDR1 is DFQATT and CDR2 is SNEGSKA (reference sequence). The CDR3 is 14 amino acids. This CDR3 reads CSARGRQGLEKLFF. DNA of the CDR3: TGCAGTGCTAGAGGTCGGCAGGGGCTTGAAAAACTGTTTTTT.

This clonotype was seen more than once but under ten times. The V and J genes are TRBV7-8 and TRBJ1-5; 8 positions agree with TRBD1. The CDR3 totals 16 residues. Germline V gene lookup returns CDR1 SGHVS and CDR2 FQNEAQ. V was clipped by 5 bases and J by 4 bases; unmatched bases: 10. This CDR3 reads CASSRDRLRANQPQHF. CDR3 DNA: TGTGCCAGCAGCCGGGACAGGCTAAGGGCTAATCAGCCCCAGCATTTT.

The rearrangement joins TRBV29-1 to TRBJ2-1; 16 bases are a match to TRBD2. Looked up from germline, CDR1 is SQVTM and CDR2 is ANQGSEA. The CDR3 sequence is 16 residues long. V lost 4 bases and J lost 5; bases outside the gene matches: 5. CDR3 nucleotides: TGCAGCGTTGGTAGGGGACTAGCGGGAGGGCACAATGAGCAGTTCTTC. It translates to CSVGRGLAGGHNEQFF.

This clonotype has only a few counts. The chain employs TRBV4-2 and TRBJ2-7; 9 bases match TRBD2. The V gene's germline CDR1 is LGHNA and CDR2 YNFKEQ. The CDR3 has 15 residues. Germline trimming cut 3 bases from V and 5 bases from J; bases unmatched to any gene: 8. The CDR3 loop is CASSQPLAGANEQYF. DNA of the CDR3: TGTGCCAGCAGCCAGCCATTAGCGGGAGCCAACGAGCAGTACTTC.

This clonotype has just a few counts. This chain joins TRBV7-2 and TRBJ1-2; no clear D. Trimming removed 2 bases from V and 7 bases from J, with 11 bases in between. Germline CDR1 reads SGHTA; CDR2 reads FQGNSA. CDR3 size: 13 residues. CDR3 protein: CASSLPGGAGYTF. The DNA of the CDR3 is TGTGCCAGCAGCTTACCAGGAGGTGCTGGCTACACCTTC.